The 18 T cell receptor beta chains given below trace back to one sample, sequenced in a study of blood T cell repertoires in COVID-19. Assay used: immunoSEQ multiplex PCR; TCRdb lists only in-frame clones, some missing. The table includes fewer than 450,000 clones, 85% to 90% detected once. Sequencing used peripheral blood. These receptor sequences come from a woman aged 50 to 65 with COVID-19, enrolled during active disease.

CDR3 DNA sequence: TGTGCCAGCAGCTCGGACAGGGAAGCGGTCTACGAGCAGTACTTC. The encoded protein is CASSSDREAVYEQYF. The chain has TRBV7-9 and TRBJ2-7; 8 bases are a match to TRBD1. The CDR3 extends over 15 amino acids. J was trimmed by 3 bases and V by 4 bases; bases with no gene match: 8. Germline CDR1 SEHNR, CDR2 FQNEAQ (reference sequence).

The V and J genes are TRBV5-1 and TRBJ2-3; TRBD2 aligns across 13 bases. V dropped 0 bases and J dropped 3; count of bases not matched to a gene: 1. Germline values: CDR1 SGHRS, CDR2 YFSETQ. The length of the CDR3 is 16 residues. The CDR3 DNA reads TGCGCCAGCAGCTTGGCGGGACTAGCGGGAACAGATACGCAGTATTTT. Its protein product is CASSLAGLAGTDTQYF. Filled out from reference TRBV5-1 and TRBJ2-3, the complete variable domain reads KAGVTQTPRYLIKTRGQQVTLSCSPISGHRSVSWYQQTPGQGLQFLFEYFSETQRNKGNFPGRFSGRQFSNSRSEMNVSTLELGDSALYLCASSLAGLAGTDTQYFGPGTRLTVL.

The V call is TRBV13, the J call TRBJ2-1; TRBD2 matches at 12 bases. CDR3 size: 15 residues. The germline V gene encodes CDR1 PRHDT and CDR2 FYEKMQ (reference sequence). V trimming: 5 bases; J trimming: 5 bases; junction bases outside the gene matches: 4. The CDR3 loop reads CASSPGLAGNNEQFF. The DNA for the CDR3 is TGTGCCAGCAGCCCCGGACTAGCGGGAAACAATGAGCAGTTCTTC.

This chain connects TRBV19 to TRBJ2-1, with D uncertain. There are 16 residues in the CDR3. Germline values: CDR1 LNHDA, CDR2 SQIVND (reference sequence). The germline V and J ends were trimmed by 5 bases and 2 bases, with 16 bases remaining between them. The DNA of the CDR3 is TGTGCCAGTAGTTCCTCCGGAGCGCAGACCTACAATGAGCAGTTCTTC. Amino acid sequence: CASSSSGAQTYNEQFF. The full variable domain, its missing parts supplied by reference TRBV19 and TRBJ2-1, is DGGITQSPKYLFRKEGQNVTLSCEQNLNHDAMYWYRQDPGQGLRLIYYSQIVNDFQKGDIAEGYSVSREKKESFPLTVTSAQKNPTAFYLCASSSSGAQTYNEQFFGPGTRLTVL.

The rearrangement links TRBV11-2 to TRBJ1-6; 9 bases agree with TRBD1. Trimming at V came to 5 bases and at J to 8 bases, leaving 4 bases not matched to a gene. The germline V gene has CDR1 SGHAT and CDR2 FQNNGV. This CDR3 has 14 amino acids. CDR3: CASSLGTGHSPLHF. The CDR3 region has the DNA TGTGCCAGCAGCCTAGGGACAGGGCATTCACCCCTCCACTTT.

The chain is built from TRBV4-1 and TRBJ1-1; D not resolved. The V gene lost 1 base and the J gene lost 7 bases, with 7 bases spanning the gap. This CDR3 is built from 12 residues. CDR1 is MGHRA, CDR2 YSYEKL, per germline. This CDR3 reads CASSQGGSEAFF. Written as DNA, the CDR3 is TGCGCCAGCAGCCAAGGCGGTAGTGAAGCTTTCTTT.

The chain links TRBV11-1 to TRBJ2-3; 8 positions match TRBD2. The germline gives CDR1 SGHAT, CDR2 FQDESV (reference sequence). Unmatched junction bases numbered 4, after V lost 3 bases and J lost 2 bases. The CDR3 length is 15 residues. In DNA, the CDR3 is TGTGCCAGCAGCTTCATAGCGGGATCCACAGATACGCAGTATTTT. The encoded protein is CASSFIAGSTDTQYF. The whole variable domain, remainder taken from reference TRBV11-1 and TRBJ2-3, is EAEVAQSPRYKITEKSQAVAFWCDPISGHATLYWYRQILGQGPELLVQFQDESVVDDSQLPKDRFSAERLKGVDSTLKIQPAELGDSAMYLCASSFIAGSTDTQYFGPGTRLTVL.

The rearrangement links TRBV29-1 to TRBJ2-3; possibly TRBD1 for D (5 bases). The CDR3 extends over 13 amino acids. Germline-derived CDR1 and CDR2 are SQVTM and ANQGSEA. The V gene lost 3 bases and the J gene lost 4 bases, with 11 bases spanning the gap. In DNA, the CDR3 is TGCAGCGTTGAGAAAGGGGCCTCAGATACGCAGTATTTT. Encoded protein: CSVEKGASDTQYF.

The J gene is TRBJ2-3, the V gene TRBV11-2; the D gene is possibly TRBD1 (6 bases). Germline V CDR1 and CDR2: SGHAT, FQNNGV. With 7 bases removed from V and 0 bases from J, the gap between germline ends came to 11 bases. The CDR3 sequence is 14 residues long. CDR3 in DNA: TGTGCCAGCACAGACAGGAGGAGCACAGATACGCAGTATTTT. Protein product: CASTDRRSTDTQYF.

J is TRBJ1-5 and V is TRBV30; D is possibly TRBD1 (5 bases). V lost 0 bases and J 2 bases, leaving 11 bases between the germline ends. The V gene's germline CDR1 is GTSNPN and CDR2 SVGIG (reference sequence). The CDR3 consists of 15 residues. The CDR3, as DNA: TGTGCCTGGAGTGTACGTGGCAGGGGCAATCAGCCCCAGCATTTT. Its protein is CAWSVRGRGNQPQHF.

The CDR3 reads CASGPGTGGLVEETQYF. CDR3 bases: TGTGCCAGCGGCCCCGGGACAGGGGGTTTGGTTGAGGAGACCCAGTACTTC. The V and J genes are TRBV27 and TRBJ2-5, with 11 nucleotides matching TRBD1. After removal of 8 bases from V and 5 bases from J, the junction contained 16 bases not matched to a gene. The CDR3 spans 17 residues. Germline assignment: CDR1 MNHEY and CDR2 SMNVEV (reference sequence).

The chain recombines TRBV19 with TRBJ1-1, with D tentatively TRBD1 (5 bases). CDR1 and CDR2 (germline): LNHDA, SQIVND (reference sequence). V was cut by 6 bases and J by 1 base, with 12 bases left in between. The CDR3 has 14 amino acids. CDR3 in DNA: TGTGCCAGTAGCCGAGACAGAAAGAACACTGAAGCTTTCTTT. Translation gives CASSRDRKNTEAFF.

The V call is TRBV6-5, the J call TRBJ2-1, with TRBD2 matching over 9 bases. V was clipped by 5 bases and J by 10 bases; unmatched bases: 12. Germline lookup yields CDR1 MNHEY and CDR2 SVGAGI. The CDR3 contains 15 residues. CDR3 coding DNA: TGTGCCAGCAGTCCGACGGGACTAGCTTCGAGAGAGCAGTTCTTC. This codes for CASSPTGLASREQFF.

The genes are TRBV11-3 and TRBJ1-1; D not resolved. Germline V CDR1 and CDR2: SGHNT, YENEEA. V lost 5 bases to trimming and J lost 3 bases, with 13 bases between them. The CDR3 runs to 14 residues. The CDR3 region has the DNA TGTGCCAGCAGCCGGGCGGGCGTCGACACTGAAGCTTTCTTT. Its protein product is CASSRAGVDTEAFF.

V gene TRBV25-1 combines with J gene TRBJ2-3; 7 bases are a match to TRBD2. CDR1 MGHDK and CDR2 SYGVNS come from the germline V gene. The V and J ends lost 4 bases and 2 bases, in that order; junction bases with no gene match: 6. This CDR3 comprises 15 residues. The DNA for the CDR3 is TGTGCCAGCAGTGCAGGGACTATACTCACAGATACGCAGTATTTT. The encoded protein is CASSAGTILTDTQYF.

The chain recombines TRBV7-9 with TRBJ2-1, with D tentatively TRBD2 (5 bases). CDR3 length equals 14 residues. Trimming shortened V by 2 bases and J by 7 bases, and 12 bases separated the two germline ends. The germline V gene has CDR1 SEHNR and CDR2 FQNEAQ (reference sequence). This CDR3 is CASSLLGVMNEQFF. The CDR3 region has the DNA TGTGCCAGCAGCTTATTGGGAGTAATGAATGAGCAGTTCTTC. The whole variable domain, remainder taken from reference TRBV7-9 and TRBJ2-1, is DTGVSQNPRHKITKRGQNVTFRCDPISEHNRLYWYRQTLGQGPEFLTYFQNEAQLEKSRLLSDRFSAERPKGSFSTLEIQRTEQGDSAMYLCASSLLGVMNEQFFGPGTRLTVL.

Here the CDR3 DNA reads TGCGCCAGCAGCCGGATACAGGGATCGACCGAAAAACTGTTTTTT. Its protein is CASSRIQGSTEKLFF. This rearrangement joins TRBV5-1 to TRBJ1-4; a possible D gene is TRBD1 (6 bases). Germline V CDR1 and CDR2: SGHRS, YFSETQ. V lost 4 bases, J lost 8 bases, and 18 bases lay in between. The CDR3 has 15 amino acids.

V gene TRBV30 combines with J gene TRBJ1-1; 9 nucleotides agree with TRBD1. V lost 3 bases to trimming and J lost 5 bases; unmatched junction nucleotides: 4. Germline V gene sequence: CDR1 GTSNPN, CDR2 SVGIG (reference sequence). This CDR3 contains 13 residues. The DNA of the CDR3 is TGTGCCTGGAGCACCGGGACAGGGACTGAAGCTTTCTTT. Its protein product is CAWSTGTGTEAFF. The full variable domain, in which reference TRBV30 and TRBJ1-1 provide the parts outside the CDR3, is SQTIHQWPATLVQPVGSPLSLECTVEGTSNPNLYWYRQAAGRGLQLLFYSVGIGQISSEVPQNLSASRPQDRQFILSSKKLLLSDSGFYLCAWSTGTGTEAFFGQGTRLTVV.